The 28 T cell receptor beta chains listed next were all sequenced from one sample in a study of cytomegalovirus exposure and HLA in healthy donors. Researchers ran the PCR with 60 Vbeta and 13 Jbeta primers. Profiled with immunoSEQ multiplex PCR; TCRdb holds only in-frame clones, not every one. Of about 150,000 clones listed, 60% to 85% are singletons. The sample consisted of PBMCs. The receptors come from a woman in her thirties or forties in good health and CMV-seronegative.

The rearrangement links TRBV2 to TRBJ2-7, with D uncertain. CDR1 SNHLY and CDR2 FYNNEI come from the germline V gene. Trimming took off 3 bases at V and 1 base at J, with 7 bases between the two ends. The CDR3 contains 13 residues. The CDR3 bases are TGTGCCAGCAGTGACCGGGTTTCCTACGAGCAGTACTTC. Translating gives CASSDRVSYEQYF. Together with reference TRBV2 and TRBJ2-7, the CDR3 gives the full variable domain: EPEVTQTPSHQVTQMGQEVILRCVPISNHLYFYWYRQILGQKVEFLVSFYNNEISEKSEIFDDQFSVERPDGSNFTLKIRSTKLEDSAMYFCASSDRVSYEQYFGPGTRLTVT.

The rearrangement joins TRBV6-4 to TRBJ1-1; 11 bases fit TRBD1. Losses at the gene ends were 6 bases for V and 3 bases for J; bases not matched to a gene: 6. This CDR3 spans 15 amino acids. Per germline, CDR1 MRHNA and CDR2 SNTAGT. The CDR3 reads CASSPQGQGDTEAFF. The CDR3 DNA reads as TGTGCCAGCAGCCCCCAGGGACAGGGGGACACTGAAGCTTTCTTT.

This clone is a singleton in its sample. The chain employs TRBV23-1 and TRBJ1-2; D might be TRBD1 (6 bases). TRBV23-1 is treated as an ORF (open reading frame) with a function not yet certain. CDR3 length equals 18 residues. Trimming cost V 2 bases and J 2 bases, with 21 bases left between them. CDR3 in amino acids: CASSQIEPQGTINYGYTF. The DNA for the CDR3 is TGCGCCAGCAGTCAAATCGAACCTCAGGGGACGATAAACTATGGCTACACCTTC.

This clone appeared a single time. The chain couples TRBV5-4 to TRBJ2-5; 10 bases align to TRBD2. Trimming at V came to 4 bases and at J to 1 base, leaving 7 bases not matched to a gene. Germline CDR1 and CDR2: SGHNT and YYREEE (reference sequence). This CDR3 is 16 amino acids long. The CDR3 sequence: CASSQQGLAAQETQYF. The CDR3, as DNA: TGTGCCAGCAGCCAGCAAGGACTAGCGGCCCAAGAGACCCAGTACTTC. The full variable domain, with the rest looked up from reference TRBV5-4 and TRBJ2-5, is ETGVTQSPTHLIKTRGQQVTLRCSSQSGHNTVSWYQQALGQGPQFIFQYYREEENGRGNFPPRFSGLQFPNYSSELNVNALELDDSALYLCASSQQGLAAQETQYFGPGTRLLVL.

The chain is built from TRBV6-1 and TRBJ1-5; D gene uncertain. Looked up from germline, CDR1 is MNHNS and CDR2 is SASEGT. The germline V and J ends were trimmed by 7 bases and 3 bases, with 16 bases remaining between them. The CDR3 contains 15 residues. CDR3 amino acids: CASKPTSGFNQPQHF. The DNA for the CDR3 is TGTGCCAGCAAACCCACCTCGGGGTTCAATCAGCCCCAGCATTTT.

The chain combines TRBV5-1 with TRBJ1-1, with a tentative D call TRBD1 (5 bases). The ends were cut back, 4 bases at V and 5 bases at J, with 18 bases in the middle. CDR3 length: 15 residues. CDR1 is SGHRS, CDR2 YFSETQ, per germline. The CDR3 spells CASSDRRGVGTEAFF. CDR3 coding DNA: TGCGCCAGCAGCGACCGGAGGGGTGTAGGAACTGAAGCTTTCTTT.

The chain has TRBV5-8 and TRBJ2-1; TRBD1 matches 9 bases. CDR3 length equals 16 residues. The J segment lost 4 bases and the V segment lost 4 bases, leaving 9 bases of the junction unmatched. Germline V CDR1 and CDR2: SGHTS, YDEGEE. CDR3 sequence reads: CASSPAGTGLYNEQFF. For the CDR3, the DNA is TGTGCCAGCAGCCCAGCCGGGACAGGGTTATACAATGAGCAGTTCTTC. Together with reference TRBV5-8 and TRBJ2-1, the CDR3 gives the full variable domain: EAGVTQSPTHLIKTRGQQATLRCSPISGHTSVYWYQQALGLGLQFLLWYDEGEERNRGNFPPRFSGRQFPNYSSELNVNALELEDSALYLCASSPAGTGLYNEQFFGPGTRLTVL.

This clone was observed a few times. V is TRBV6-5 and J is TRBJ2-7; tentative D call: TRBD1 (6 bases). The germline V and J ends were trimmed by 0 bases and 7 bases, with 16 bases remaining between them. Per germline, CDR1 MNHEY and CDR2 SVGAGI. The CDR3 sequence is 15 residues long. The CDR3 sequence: CASSYSGTNLEEQYF. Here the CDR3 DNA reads TGTGCCAGCAGTTACTCTGGGACAAATCTGGAGGAGCAGTACTTC.

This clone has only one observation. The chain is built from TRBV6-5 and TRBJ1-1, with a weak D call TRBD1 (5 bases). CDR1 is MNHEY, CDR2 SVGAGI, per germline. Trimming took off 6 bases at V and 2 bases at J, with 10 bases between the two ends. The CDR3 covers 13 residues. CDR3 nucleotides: TGTGCCAGCAGGACCGACAGAAACACTGAAGCTTTCTTT. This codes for CASRTDRNTEAFF.

The CDR3 loop is CASSLVTDYEQYF. CDR3 sequence (DNA): TGTGCCAGCAGCTTGGTCACAGACTACGAGCAGTACTTC. This rearrangement joins TRBV5-6 to TRBJ2-7, with unresolved D. The germline V gene encodes CDR1 SGHDT and CDR2 YYEEEE. Trimming took off 0 bases at V and 3 bases at J, with 7 bases between the two ends. The CDR3 totals 13 residues. Full variable domain (missing parts from reference TRBV5-6 and TRBJ2-7): DAGVTQSPTHLIKTRGQQVTLRCSPKSGHDTVSWYQQALGQGPQFIFQYYEEEERQRGNFPDRFSGHQFPNYSSELNVNALLLGDSALYLCASSLVTDYEQYFGPGTRLTVT.

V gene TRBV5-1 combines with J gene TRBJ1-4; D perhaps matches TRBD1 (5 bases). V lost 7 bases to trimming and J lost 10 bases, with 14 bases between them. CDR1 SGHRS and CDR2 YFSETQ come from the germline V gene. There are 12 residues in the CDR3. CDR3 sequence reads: CASEGESGKLFF. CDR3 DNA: TGCGCCAGCGAAGGGGAATCGGGAAAACTGTTTTTT.

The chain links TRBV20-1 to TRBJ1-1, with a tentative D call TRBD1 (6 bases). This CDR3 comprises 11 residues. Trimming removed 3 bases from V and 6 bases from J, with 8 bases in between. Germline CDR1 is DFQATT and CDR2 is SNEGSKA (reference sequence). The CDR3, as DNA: TGCAGTGCTAGCAGGGGTTCTGAAGCTTTCTTT. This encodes CSASRGSEAFF.

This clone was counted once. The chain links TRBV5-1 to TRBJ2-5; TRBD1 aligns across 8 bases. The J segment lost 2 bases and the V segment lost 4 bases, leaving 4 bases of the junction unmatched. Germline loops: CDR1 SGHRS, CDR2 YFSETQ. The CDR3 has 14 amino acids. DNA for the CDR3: TGCGCCAGCAGCCCGGGACAGGTACAAGAGACCCAGTACTTC. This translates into CASSPGQVQETQYF.

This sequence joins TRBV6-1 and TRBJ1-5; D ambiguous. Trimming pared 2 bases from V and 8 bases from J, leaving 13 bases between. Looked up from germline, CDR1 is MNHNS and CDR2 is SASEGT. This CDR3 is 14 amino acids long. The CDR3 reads CASSESPGVKPQHF. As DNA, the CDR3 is TGTGCCAGCAGTGAAAGCCCCGGGGTGAAGCCCCAGCATTTT.

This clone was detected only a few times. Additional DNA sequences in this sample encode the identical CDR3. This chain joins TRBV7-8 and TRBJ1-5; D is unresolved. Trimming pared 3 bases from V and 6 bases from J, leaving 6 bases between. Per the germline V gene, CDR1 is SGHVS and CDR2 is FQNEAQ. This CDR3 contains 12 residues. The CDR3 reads CASSLAAQPQHF. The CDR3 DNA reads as TGTGCCAGCAGCTTGGCGGCTCAGCCCCAGCATTTT.

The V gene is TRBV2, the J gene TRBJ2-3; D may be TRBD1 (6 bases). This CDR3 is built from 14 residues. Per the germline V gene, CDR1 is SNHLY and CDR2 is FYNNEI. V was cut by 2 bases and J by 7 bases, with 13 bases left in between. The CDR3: CASSERWGHNTQYF. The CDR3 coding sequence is TGTGCCAGCAGTGAAAGATGGGGACATAATACGCAGTATTTT.

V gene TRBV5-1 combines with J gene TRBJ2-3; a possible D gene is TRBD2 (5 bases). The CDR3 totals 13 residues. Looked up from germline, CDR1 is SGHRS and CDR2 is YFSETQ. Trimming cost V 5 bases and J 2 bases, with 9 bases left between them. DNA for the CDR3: TGCGCCAGCAGGGACTCATCCACAGATACGCAGTATTTT. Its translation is CASRDSSTDTQYF.

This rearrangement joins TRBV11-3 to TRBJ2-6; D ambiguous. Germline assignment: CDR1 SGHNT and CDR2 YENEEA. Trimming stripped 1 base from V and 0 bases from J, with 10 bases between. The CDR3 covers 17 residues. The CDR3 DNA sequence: TGTGCCAGCAGCTTAGGGGCCCGTCGCTCTGGGGCCAACGTCCTGACTTTC. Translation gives CASSLGARRSGANVLTF.

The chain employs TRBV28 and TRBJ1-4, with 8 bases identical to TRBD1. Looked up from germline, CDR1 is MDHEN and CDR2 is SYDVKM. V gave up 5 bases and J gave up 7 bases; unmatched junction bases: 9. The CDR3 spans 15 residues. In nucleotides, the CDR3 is TGTGCCAGCAGTGCGGTCCAGGGGGCGGGTGAAAAACTGTTTTTT. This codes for CASSAVQGAGEKLFF.

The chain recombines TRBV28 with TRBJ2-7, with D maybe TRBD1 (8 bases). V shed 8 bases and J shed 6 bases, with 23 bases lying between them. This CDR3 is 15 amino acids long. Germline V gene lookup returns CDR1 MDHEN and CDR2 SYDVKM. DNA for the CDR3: TGTGCCAGCGGCTCGACAGGGGCGGGGGACCGCGAGCAGTACTTC. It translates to CASGSTGAGDREQYF.

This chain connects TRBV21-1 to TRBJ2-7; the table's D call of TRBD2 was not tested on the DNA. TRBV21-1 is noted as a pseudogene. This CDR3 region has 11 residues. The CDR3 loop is CASKCYYEQYF. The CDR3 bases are TGTGCCAGCAAATGTTACTACGAGCAGTACTTC.

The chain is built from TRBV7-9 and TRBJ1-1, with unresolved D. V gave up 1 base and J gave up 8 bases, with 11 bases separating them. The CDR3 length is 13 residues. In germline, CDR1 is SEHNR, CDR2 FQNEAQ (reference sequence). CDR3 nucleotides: TGTGCCAGCAGCTTAGGCCCGAACTCAGAAGCTTTCTTT. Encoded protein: CASSLGPNSEAFF.

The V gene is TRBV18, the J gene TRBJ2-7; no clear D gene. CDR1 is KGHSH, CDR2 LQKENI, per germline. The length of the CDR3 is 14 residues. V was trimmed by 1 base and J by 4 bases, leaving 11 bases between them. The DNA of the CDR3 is TGTGCCAGCTCACCACTTATCAACGGTTACGAGCAGTACTTC. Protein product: CASSPLINGYEQYF. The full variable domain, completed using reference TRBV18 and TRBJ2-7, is NAGVMQNPRHLVRRRGQEARLRCSPMKGHSHVYWYRQLPEEGLKFMVYLQKENIIDESGMPKERFSAEFPKEGPSILRIQQVVRGDSAAYFCASSPLINGYEQYFGPGTRLTVT.

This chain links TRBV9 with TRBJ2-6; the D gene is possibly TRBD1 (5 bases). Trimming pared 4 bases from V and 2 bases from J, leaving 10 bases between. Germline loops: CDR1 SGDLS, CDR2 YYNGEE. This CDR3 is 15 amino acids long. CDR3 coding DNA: TGTGCCAGCAGCCCCCGGACAACTGGGGCCAACGTCCTGACTTTC. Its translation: CASSPRTTGANVLTF.

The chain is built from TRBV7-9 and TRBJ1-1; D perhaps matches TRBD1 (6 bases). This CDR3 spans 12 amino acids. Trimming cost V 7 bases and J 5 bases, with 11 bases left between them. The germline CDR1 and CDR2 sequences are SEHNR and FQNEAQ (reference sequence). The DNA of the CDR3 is TGTGCCAGCAATAGGGGGTTAACTGAAGCTTTCTTT. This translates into CASNRGLTEAFF.

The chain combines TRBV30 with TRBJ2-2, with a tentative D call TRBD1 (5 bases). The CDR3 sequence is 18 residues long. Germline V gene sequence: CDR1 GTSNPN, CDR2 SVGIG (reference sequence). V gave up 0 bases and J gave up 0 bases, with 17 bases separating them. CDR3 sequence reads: CAWSVRISWGANTGELFF. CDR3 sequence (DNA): TGTGCCTGGAGTGTAAGGATTTCCTGGGGCGCGAACACCGGGGAGCTGTTTTTT. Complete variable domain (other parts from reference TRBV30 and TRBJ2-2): SQTIHQWPATLVQPVGSPLSLECTVEGTSNPNLYWYRQAAGRGLQLLFYSVGIGQISSEVPQNLSASRPQDRQFILSSKKLLLSDSGFYLCAWSVRISWGANTGELFFGEGSRLTVL.

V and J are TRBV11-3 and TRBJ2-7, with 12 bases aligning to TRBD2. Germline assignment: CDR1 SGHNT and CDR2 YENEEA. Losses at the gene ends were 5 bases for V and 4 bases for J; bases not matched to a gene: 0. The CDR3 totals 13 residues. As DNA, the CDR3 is TGTGCCAGCAGCGGGACTAGCGGGTACGAGCAGTACTTC. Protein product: CASSGTSGYEQYF. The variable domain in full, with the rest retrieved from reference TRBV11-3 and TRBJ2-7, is EAGVVQSPRYKIIEKKQPVAFWCNPISGHNTLYWYLQNLGQGPELLIRYENEEAVDDSQLPKDRFSAERLKGVDSTLKIQPAELGDSAVYLCASSGTSGYEQYFGPGTRLTVT.

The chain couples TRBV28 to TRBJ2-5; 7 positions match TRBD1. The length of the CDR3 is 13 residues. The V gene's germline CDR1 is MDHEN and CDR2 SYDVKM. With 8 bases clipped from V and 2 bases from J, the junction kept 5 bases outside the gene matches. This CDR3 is CASSGQAQETQYF. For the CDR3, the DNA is TGTGCCAGCTCCGGACAGGCTCAAGAGACCCAGTACTTC.